This T cell receptor (beta chain) was found in a study of radiation and T cells in renal cell carcinoma. This table comes from immunoSEQ multiplex PCR, and its TCRdb copy is limited to in-frame clones, with some not included. The sample consists of approximately 150,000 clones, approximately 86% of them appearing once. A remark on this clone: What it binds is not known.

CDR1 and CDR2 (germline): SEHNR, FQNEAQ (reference sequence). V gave up 4 bases and J gave up 8 bases, with 14 bases separating them. The length of the CDR3 is 14 residues. The time point was: blood 4 weeks post-SBRT, at nephrectomy. Treatment meaning: 15 Gy SBRT to primary tumor, nephrectomy 4 weeks later. The tumor was a clear cell renal cell carcinoma. Study-level findings and limits: Pretreatment tumor biopsies were lacking, so baseline clonotypes are unknown.

V and J are TRBV7-9 and TRBJ2-2; D remains unclear. This specimen was blood, taken from a patient whose treatment included radiotherapy and nephrectomy. The receptor was derived from a woman in her forties or fifties with renal cell carcinoma. The CDR3 DNA is TGTGCCAGCAGCTCCGCGGCATCAAAGGGGGAGCTGTTTTTT. This translates into CASSSAASKGELFF.